This T cell receptor beta chain was captured by sequencing in a study of cytomegalovirus exposure and HLA in healthy donors (dated by TCRdb to between 2016 and 2019). With respect to the entire study: In an earlier analysis of fewer than 750 of the donors, under 300 Gb of sequence data and approximately 120 million unique TCR beta sequences from about 190 million T cells were reported. Roughly 300 gigabases of sequencing data and approximately 84 million unique TCR sequences were included in an early release covering roughly 600 HLA-typed donors. The genetic ancestry cluster associated with self-reported Caucasian donors included roughly four fifths of the 398 genotyped donors. The study aimed to test whether signatures of past pathogen exposure could be identified by cataloging public T cell receptors. The T cell repertoires of 666 subjects were profiled by immunosequencing and related to cytomegalovirus serostatus. Besides the first cohort of some 670 subjects, a separate validation cohort made up of over 95 different subjects was used. To predict cytomegalovirus infection status, the study brought together high-throughput TCR immunosequencing, statistical association of individual TCRs with disease status, and machine learning. A later analysis re-analyzed previously published TCR beta repertoires from approximately 670 donors and added high-resolution HLA genotyping to study TCR occurrence patterns. In the later analysis, no new phenotypic data were used to find candidate immune exposures; instead, reliance was placed on TCR beta sequences and their occurrence across donors. In an earlier analysis of roughly 600 of the donors, high-throughput TCR beta sequencing was used to judge whether each TCR beta V gene segment behaved as functional or pseudogenic. Alongside the repertoire data, information on donor age, sex, ethnicity and CMV serostatus was compiled. A later genetic analysis used genome-wide SNP genotypes for about 65% of the 666 donors, treating that subset as a discovery cohort. Every repertoire in the discovery cohort had been generated on one and the same sequencing platform. Class I and class II HLA loci were covered by the typing at four-digit resolution. The number of donors typed differed by locus, with roughly 629-640 for A, B, C, DRB1 and DQB1, roughly 550 for DQA1, some 570 for DPA1, and some 470 for DPB1. Five DR-DQ haplotypes were treated as single units for association and clustering because of strong linkage in the cohort. Among some 400 genotyped donors of the cohort, an average of about 240,000 unique TCR beta nucleotide sequences were sequenced per donor, roughly a sixth of them non-productive.

To note about this clone: Its antigen remains undetermined. Nothing much larger sits one base from this clone, and base qualities are not available.

The CDR3 has 15 amino acids, counting the end cysteine and phenylalanine. Only the CDR3 portion is preserved as DNA: 45 bases, with reading frame beginning at the first base. Relative to germline, V is missing 5 bases and J is missing 7 bases, with 8 bases of the junction outside any gene match. From a lookup of the germline V gene, CDR1 and CDR2 are SGHTA and FQGNSA. The cohort was made up of several hundred healthy bone marrow donors. At the time of sampling, all cohort members were nominally healthy, though unrecorded immune exposures were likely present. The donor tested CMV seropositive and was one of the 289 seropositive cohort members. A peripheral blood sample was provided by each donor, and peripheral blood mononuclear cells were used for TCR beta sequencing. The Qiagen DNeasy Blood Extraction Kit was used to extract genomic DNA from the blood cell samples. The library was generated by the immunoSEQ multiplex PCR assay. The multiplex PCR relied on a mix of 60 forward primers for TCR Vbeta segments and 13 reverse primers for TCR Jbeta segments. Amplification of the CDR3 region of rearranged TCR beta genes was performed with a multiplex PCR assay on genomic DNA. On the Illumina HiSeq System, the amplified TCR beta libraries were sequenced as 87-base-pair reads. As for the authors' bioinformatics: Across the 600 to 700 repertoires, a later analysis counted tens of millions of unique TCR beta chains, some 11 million of which were shared by at least two donors. To remove PCR and sequencing errors, raw reads were error-corrected and collapsed into unique sequences using a nearest-neighbor algorithm that merged closely related sequences. To assign V, D and J gene segments, CDR3 sequences were aligned to IMGT reference sequences. For a sequence to be retained, a match of at least six nucleotides was required to both a V gene segment and a J gene segment. A rearrangement counted as productive if the CDR3 had no stop codons and remained in frame with V and J, and every other rearrangement counted as non-productive. CDR3 was defined by IMGT convention, running from the second conserved V-encoded cysteine to the conserved J-encoded phenylalanine. In an earlier analysis of more than 550 of the donors, sequences lacking an unambiguous match to a single V gene segment were excluded. In an earlier analysis of several hundred of the donors, V segments were called functional above 56.7% productive rearrangements and were called segregating when the between-donor standard deviation exceeded 5%. To diagnose cytomegalovirus status from the catalog of TCR beta chain sequences, a statistical classification framework was built. In a later analysis, TCR nucleotide sequences were compared against IMGT/GENE-DB human TR gene sequences so that V and J genes could be assigned. The TCRdist pipeline was used in a later analysis to assign CDR3 sequences and most-parsimonious VDJ recombination scenarios. In a later analysis, every TCR beta chain was defined by the combination of its CDR3 amino acid sequence and its V-gene family, and reads without a unique V-gene family were dropped. In a later analysis, some 600 highly shared, low-generation-probability nucleotide sequences were removed to address suspected cross-contamination and a sequencing artifact. In a later analysis, a clonal expansion index for each public chain was calculated from normalized within-repertoire ranks of inferred template counts. In a later analysis, generation probabilities were computed with a VDJ recombination model fitted to out-of-frame rearrangements, and the resulting probabilities were checked against IGoR. In a later analysis, TCR-TCR, TCR-HLA and TCR-CMV co-occurrence was scored with hypergeometric tests, and a repertoire-size bias correction was applied to TCR pairs. A later analysis estimated false discovery rates by permuting HLA or CMV assignments 20 times. In a later analysis, co-occurring TCRs were grouped using DBSCAN, and TCRdist sequence similarity was added for clustering within HLA-allele-positive subsets. Co-occurrence clustering excluded repertoires with fewer than 30,000 or more than 120,000 public chains, plus five with anomalous nucleotide sharing. TCRdb holds this immuneACCESS table with in-frame rearrangements only. Some clones are missing; in checked studies, unresolved V genes explain under half, and the rest has no known cause. That table is the source of V, J and clone size, and D and trimming were worked out from the DNA. The sample has 150,000 to 200,000 clones on record, 77% of them singletons. Around 3% of the sample is in the top ten clones.

On the study overall, not on this receptor specifically: In a later analysis, several top co-occurrence clusters were reported to appear linked to parvovirus B19, influenza, CMV and Epstein-Barr virus. Most CMV-associated TCR beta chains appeared to be HLA-restricted in a later analysis, and the HLA associations seemed to be driven largely by CMV exposure. At a false discovery rate of 0.05, a later analysis linked 16,951 TCR beta sequences to specific HLA alleles. A few of the identified cytomegalovirus-associated TCR beta chains were confirmed in vitro to be specific for cytomegalovirus antigens. The 87-base-pair reads could not distinguish some IMGT-functional V segments, including TRBV6-2 and TRBV6-3, so those segments were excluded. A later genetic analysis reported fewer N-insertions in productive TCRs among donors in an Asian-associated ancestry cluster than the roughly 650-donor mean. Broadly in line with IMGT annotations, most TCR beta V segments showed up in productive rearrangements about 87% or about 30% of the time in an earlier analysis of roughly 590 of the donors. Because HLA typing was unavailable for some donors at each locus, only the typed subset was used in association tests. In the study, 164 TCR beta chains were listed as associated with cytomegalovirus. Compared with equally common non-associated chains, HLA-associated TCR beta chains in a later analysis were more clonally expanded and had lower generation probabilities. Linkage disequilibrium might explain the correlated functional status among segregating V segments, but an unknown experimental factor could not be excluded. Roughly uniform sequencing depth across donors was assumed in presence/absence analyses, although this assumption may not hold. Over 15 rarely observed V segments, including chromosome 9 orphons, were excluded from the earlier analysis of almost 600 of the donors because counts were too low. The classifier was reported to diagnose cytomegalovirus status with high specificity and sensitivity in both the original cohort and the validation cohort. A further reported finding was that TCR beta sequences accurately predicted the HLA-A and HLA-B alleles for most subjects in the first cohort. In a later genetic analysis, a missense DCLRE1C variant was associated with V-gene and J-gene trimming of TCR beta chains, and the association was replicated in an independent cohort. The authors suggested that the approach could potentially be generalized to other disease states and immunological phenotypes. When HLA alleles, especially DR and DQ, strongly co-occurred, TCR associations were difficult to assign to individual alleles. Immune exposure information for the cohort was limited to CMV serostatus. While some public TCRs were present in many individuals, most TCR sequences turned up only very rarely across donors. In a later analysis, TCR association rates were found to vary across HLA loci, with the most associated TCRs seen for DRB1 alleles and the fewest for HLA-C alleles. A group of highly shared sequence variants was considered likely to be a technical artifact of the sequencing pipeline. Only TCR beta chains were sequenced in this cohort, and the absence of alpha or paired-chain data limited detectable features.

Sequencing was done on a sample of PBMCs. The rearrangement joined TRBV7-2 to TRBJ1-4; a stretch of 9 junction bases matches TRBD1. The origin of this receptor is a woman aged 40-49 years in good health and CMV-seropositive. The base sequence is TGTGCCAGCAGCCCCCCGGGACAGGGCTCTGAAAAACTGTTTTTT. Its product reads: CASSPPGQGSEKLFF.